The clone carrying this T cell receptor beta chain was counted many times. The data belong to a study of T-cell memory formation after mild COVID-19. Study background: The two donors had largely donor-specific TCR clusters.

Germline CDR1 is SGDLS and CDR2 is YYNGEE. This CDR3 region has 17 residues. With V trimmed by 4 bases and J by 4 bases, 13 bases remained unmatched. In TCRdb, the 5' RACE reads were re-called with MiXCR into one record per CDR3 protein. This sample has about 210,000 distinct CDR3 sequences, with about 10% found just once. This sequence was found in a man younger than 35 who had mild COVID-19 (a few samples of this study predate the infection). Cell type and time point are not known. V gene TRBV9 combines with J gene TRBJ2-1, with 8 positions matching TRBD2. The specimen sequenced was PBMCs or a T cell subset sorted from them (not recorded which). Written as DNA, the CDR3 is TGTGCCAGCAGCCCTGGGGCGGCTAGCGGGTCTTACAATGAGCAGTTCTTC. Translated: CASSPGAASGSYNEQFF.